The following is a T cell receptor beta chain sequence with its context. Its antigen is unidentified. Constant-segment primers and 5'RACE yielded cDNA libraries for TCR alpha and TCR beta, each carrying sample barcodes and UMIs. TCRdb independently ran MiXCR on the 5' RACE reads; one entry per CDR3 protein. The data show under 550,000 distinct CDR3 sequences, roughly 18% seen once. The CDR3 runs to 14 residues. V lost 5 bases and J lost 2, with 13 bases in between. This sample was taken from a study of T-cell memory formation after mild COVID-19. Study context: Across donors, TCR clusters were largely donor specific. Study results and caveats: Whether second-wave clones peaking at day 37 were SARS-CoV-2 specific went unconfirmed.

The V and J genes are TRBV12-3 or TRBV12-4 and TRBJ2-7; possible D gene TRBD1, 6 bases. The sample was PBMCs or a T cell subset sorted from them (not recorded which). This TCR was recovered from a man between 18 and 35 years old who had mild COVID-19 (a few samples of this study predate the infection). Cell type and time point are not known. The CDR3 reads CASSPPWGPYEQYF. The CDR3 DNA reads TGTGCCAGCAGTCCCCCCTGGGGGCCCTACGAGCAGTACTTC.